This T cell receptor beta chain was found in a study of blood T cell repertoires in COVID-19. Only in-frame clones appear in the TCRdb table, and some are missing; sequencing was by immunoSEQ multiplex PCR. Of 150,000 to 200,000 clones listed, about 90% are singletons. V lost 0 bases, J lost 3 bases, and 8 bases lay in between. This CDR3 region has 13 residues. Germline CDR1 GTSNPN, CDR2 SVGIG (reference sequence). On this clone: In the same sample, other DNA sequences code for this CDR3.

Sequencing input: PBMCs or T cells enriched from blood (not recorded which). This TCR was recovered from a human donor with acute COVID-19. The donor label of this sample is uncertain. The chain links TRBV30 to TRBJ1-1; D gene ambiguous. The CDR3 spells CAWSVRLDTEAFF. In nucleotides, the CDR3 is TGTGCCTGGAGTGTGCGGTTGGACACTGAAGCTTTCTTT.